The 23 T cell receptor beta chains below all came from one sample that was sequenced in a study of T cell repertoires in cytomegalovirus infection. One entry per CDR3 protein results from TCRdb running MiXCR on the reads. Here the sample spans under 800,000 distinct CDR3 sequences, roughly a quarter being singletons. The sequenced sample was CD8+ T cells from PBMCs. The receptors were gathered from a human donor in good health (CMV status not recorded). Some clones in this sample may be carry-over from other donors' samples.

The chain links TRBV20-1 to TRBJ1-2; TRBD1 matches at 7 bases. Losses at the gene ends were 1 base for V and 7 bases for J; bases not matched to a gene: 6. This CDR3 has 13 amino acids. Germline V gene lookup returns CDR1 DFQATT and CDR2 SNEGSKA (reference sequence). CDR3 nucleotides: TGCAGTGCTAGAGGGGACAGAGAACGTGGCTACACCTTC. It yields the protein CSARGDRERGYTF.

The chain couples TRBV7-9 to TRBJ2-3; D is unresolved. Germline V gene data show CDR1 as SEHNR and CDR2 as FQNEAQ (reference sequence). The CDR3 is 13 residues long. Trimming removed 6 bases at V and 4 bases at J, with 11 bases between. This CDR3 is CASSDEEADTQYF. The CDR3, as DNA: TGTGCCAGCAGTGACGAAGAGGCAGATACGCAGTATTTT.

The V call is TRBV5-1, the J call TRBJ2-7; D may be TRBD2 (7 bases). The germline gives CDR1 SGHRS, CDR2 YFSETQ. CDR3 length: 16 amino acids. V was shortened by 1 base and J by 0 bases, with 14 bases between the two germline ends. In nucleotides, the CDR3 is TGCGCCAGCAGCTTGCGGGGGGCCCTGAGCTCCTACGAGCAGTACTTC. This codes for CASSLRGALSSYEQYF.

Turning to this clonotype: A much larger clone differs by one base, so this may be a read error. V and J are TRBV28 and TRBJ2-3; D is uncertain. The CDR3 loop spans 15 amino acids. CDR1 is MDHEN, CDR2 SYDVKM, per germline. CDR3 in amino acids: CVSSQVSTSTDTQYF. CDR3 DNA: TGTGTCAGCAGTCAAGTTAGTACTAGCACAGATACGCAGTATTTT.

This clonotype showed up many times. V gene TRBV7-2 combines with J gene TRBJ1-4, with unresolved D. The CDR3 covers 16 residues. Germline V gene data show CDR1 as SGHTA and CDR2 as FQGNSA. Between the trimmed V and J ends, which lost 0 bases and 5 bases, there was a span of 13 bases. In nucleotides, the CDR3 is TGTGCCAGCAGCTTAGCGGTTTTACGGACGAATGAAAAACTGTTTTTT. This encodes CASSLAVLRTNEKLFF. Drawing the rest from reference TRBV7-2 and TRBJ1-4, the complete variable domain is GAGVSQSPSNKVTEKGKDVELRCDPISGHTALYWYRQSLGQGLEFLIYFQGNSAPDKSGLPSDRFSAERTGGSVSTLTIQRTQQEDSAVYLCASSLAVLRTNEKLFFGSGTQLSVL.

The chain carries TRBV20-1 and TRBJ1-5; 10 bases are a match to TRBD1. CDR3 length equals 17 residues. V lost 3 bases and J lost 4; bases outside the gene matches: 12. Looked up from germline, CDR1 is DFQATT and CDR2 is SNEGSKA (reference sequence). CDR3 region: CSASPGQGVDGNQPQHF. For the CDR3, the DNA is TGCAGTGCTAGCCCCGGACAGGGGGTAGACGGGAATCAGCCCCAGCATTTT.

This clonotype was recorded at least ten times. V and J are TRBV7-9 and TRBJ2-7, with a tentative D call TRBD2 (6 bases). This CDR3 is built from 16 residues. V was shortened by 4 bases and J by 0 bases, with 16 bases between the two germline ends. Germline CDR1 SEHNR, CDR2 FQNEAQ (reference sequence). The CDR3 DNA is TGTGCCAGCAGCTCCCGGGACTTCACGAGCTCCTACGAGCAGTACTTC. It codes for CASSSRDFTSSYEQYF.

This clonotype was detected only a few times. The rearrangement joins TRBV29-1 to TRBJ2-5; D not certain. The germline CDR1 and CDR2 sequences are SQVTM and ANQGSEA. V shed 3 bases and J shed 2 bases, with 7 bases lying between them. This CDR3 region has 12 residues. This CDR3 is CSVEDGQETQYF. DNA of the CDR3: TGCAGCGTTGAGGACGGACAAGAGACCCAGTACTTC. Full variable domain (outside the CDR3, taken from reference TRBV29-1 and TRBJ2-5): SAVISQKPSRDICQRGTSLTIQCQVDSQVTMMFWYRQQPGQSLTLIATANQGSEATYESGFVIDKFPISRPNLTFSTLTVSNMSPEDSSIYLCSVEDGQETQYFGPGTRLLVL.

This clonotype has only one observation. This chain uses TRBV2 with TRBJ1-3, with D possibly being TRBD1 (5 bases). The CDR3 spans 16 residues. V was pared by 7 bases and J by 0 bases, with 16 bases between. Germline-derived CDR1 and CDR2 are SNHLY and FYNNEI. Here the CDR3 DNA reads TGTGCCAGCACTCGGGGGAGGGAACGCTCTGGAAACACCATATATTTT. Amino acid sequence: CASTRGRERSGNTIYF.

This clonotype was observed a handful of times. The V and J genes are TRBV7-9 and TRBJ1-5, with 9 bases identical to TRBD1. The CDR3 has 17 residues. Germline loops: CDR1 SEHNR, CDR2 FQNEAQ (reference sequence). Unmatched junction bases numbered 10, after V lost 0 bases and J lost 7 bases. The CDR3 nucleotides read TGTGCCAGCAGCTTAGCGCTGGGGACAGGGAGTGAACAGCCCCAGCATTTT. This sequence encodes CASSLALGTGSEQPQHF.

This clonotype appeared a single time. The chain uses TRBV20-1 and TRBJ2-1; 16 nucleotides line up with TRBD2. V was clipped by 3 bases and J by 1 base; unmatched bases: 6. This CDR3 is 18 amino acids long. Germline V gives CDR1 DFQATT, CDR2 SNEGSKA (reference sequence). CDR3 DNA: TGCAGTGCTAGGGGGGGACTAGCGGGGGGGAGGTCCTACAATGAGCAGTTCTTC. Translated: CSARGGLAGGRSYNEQFF.

The gene calls are TRBV20-1 and TRBJ2-3; possible D gene TRBD2, 5 bases. The CDR3 runs to 16 residues. The V end lost 1 base, the J end lost 3 bases, and 17 bases lay between the germline ends. Looked up from germline, CDR1 is DFQATT and CDR2 is SNEGSKA (reference sequence). DNA of the CDR3: TGCAGTGCTAGAGCACTAGGACGGGATGAAACAGATACGCAGTATTTT. Translation gives CSARALGRDETDTQYF.

This clonotype was counted at least ten times. The chain carries TRBV6-2 or TRBV6-3 and TRBJ2-1, with a possible D match to TRBD2 (5 bases). The V gene's germline CDR1 is MNHEY and CDR2 SVGEGT. The CDR3 extends over 14 amino acids. The ends were cut back, 7 bases at V and 3 bases at J, with 13 bases in the middle. In nucleotides, the CDR3 is TGTGCCAGCACCGACTACTATATCTACAATGAGCAGTTCTTC. Encoded protein: CASTDYYIYNEQFF.

The rearrangement uses TRBV27 and TRBJ2-7; 10 bases line up with TRBD1. V shed 5 bases, J shed 3 bases, and the junction held 10 bases outside the gene matches. The germline CDR1 and CDR2 sequences are MNHEY and SMNVEV (reference sequence). This CDR3 is built from 16 residues. The CDR3 here is CASSPVRGQGFYEQYF. The CDR3 DNA reads as TGTGCCAGCAGTCCCGTTAGGGGACAGGGGTTCTACGAGCAGTACTTC.

This clonotype appeared a single time. A much more abundant neighbour one base away suggests this may be a read error. This rearrangement joins TRBV7-6 to TRBJ1-1, with D possibly being TRBD1 (5 bases). CDR3 length: 14 residues. Per the germline V gene, CDR1 is SGHVS and CDR2 is FNYEAQ. In DNA form, the CDR3 reads TGTGTCAGCAGCTCGGGACCCCCGAACACTGAAGCTTTCTTT. This encodes CVSSSGPPNTEAFF.

This clonotype was observed a few times. The rearrangement links TRBV19 to TRBJ2-5; 12 bases match TRBD2. V lost 3 bases and J lost 5; bases outside the gene matches: 4. Germline assignment: CDR1 LNHDA and CDR2 SQIVND (reference sequence). CDR3 length equals 15 residues. DNA of the CDR3: TGTGCCAGTAGTATCCGACTAGCGGGGGCGGAGACCCAGTACTTC. Amino acid sequence: CASSIRLAGAETQYF.

A few counts support this clonotype. V usage is TRBV12-3 or TRBV12-4 and J usage is TRBJ1-2, with D unclear. Trimming stripped 3 bases from V and 7 bases from J, with 12 bases between. This CDR3 region has 13 residues. CDR3 nucleotide sequence: TGTGCCAGCAGTTTCGGGCGGGGAAGTGGCTACACCTTC. Residues: CASSFGRGSGYTF.

This clonotype was seen only a few times. This chain connects TRBV6-2 or TRBV6-3 to TRBJ2-1; perhaps TRBD2 as D (5 bases). The germline V gene has CDR1 MNHEY and CDR2 SVGEGT. CDR3 length: 13 residues. V was pared by 2 bases and J by 8 bases, with 10 bases between. The CDR3 nucleotides are TGTGCCAGCAGTTACCTCTTGGGAGATGAGCAGTTCTTC. Its protein is CASSYLLGDEQFF.

The chain has TRBV7-6 and TRBJ2-3, with 7 bases identical to TRBD2. Germline V gene lookup returns CDR1 SGHVS and CDR2 FNYEAQ. This CDR3 has 15 residues. V lost 2 bases, J lost 0 bases, and 2 bases stayed unmatched. This CDR3 is CASSLRRESTDTQYF. The CDR3 DNA follows: TGTGCCAGCAGCTTAAGGCGGGAGAGCACAGATACGCAGTATTTT.

This chain connects TRBV4-2 to TRBJ1-2, with D tentatively TRBD1 (5 bases). Per germline, CDR1 LGHNA and CDR2 YNFKEQ. The CDR3 length is 14 residues. Trimming took 6 bases from V and 6 from J, leaving 17 bases between them. This CDR3 is CASSPLGTENGYTF. CDR3 coding DNA: TGTGCCAGCAGTCCCCTGGGGACGGAGAATGGCTACACCTTC.

The chain is built from TRBV5-8 and TRBJ2-7; no clear D. Germline CDR1 SGHTS, CDR2 YDEGEE. This CDR3 has 15 amino acids. With 0 bases removed from V and 2 bases from J, the gap between germline ends came to 12 bases. The CDR3 sequence: CASSLGAASTYEQYF. The CDR3 coding sequence is TGTGCCAGCAGCTTGGGGGCTGCTTCAACCTACGAGCAGTACTTC. Drawing the rest from reference TRBV5-8 and TRBJ2-7, the complete variable domain is EAGVTQSPTHLIKTRGQQATLRCSPISGHTSVYWYQQALGLGLQFLLWYDEGEERNRGNFPPRFSGRQFPNYSSELNVNALELEDSALYLCASSLGAASTYEQYFGPGTRLTVT.

This clonotype has at least ten counts. The chain uses TRBV6-1 and TRBJ2-7, with D hard to call. CDR3 length equals 13 residues. Between the trimmed V and J ends, which lost 2 bases and 7 bases, there was a span of 12 bases. Germline assignment: CDR1 MNHNS and CDR2 SASEGT. The DNA of the CDR3 is TGTGCCAGCAGTGAAAGGCTCCCTTCTGAGCAGTACGTC. Translated, it gives CASSERLPSEQYV.

Many counts were recorded for this clonotype. The rearrangement links TRBV20-1 to TRBJ2-4; 7 positions match TRBD1. V trimming: 4 bases; J trimming: 2 bases; junction bases outside the gene matches: 14. CDR3 length: 17 amino acids. Germline-derived CDR1 and CDR2 are DFQATT and SNEGSKA (reference sequence). The CDR3 region is CSAKEEKAGGPKNIQYF. In nucleotides, the CDR3 is TGCAGTGCTAAGGAGGAAAAGGCAGGGGGTCCCAAAAACATTCAGTACTTC.